Below, one T cell receptor beta chain is given with its context. Its antigen is not identified. This entry comes from a study of CD8+ T cells in alopecia areata. Study results and caveats: More clonal than normal scalp was lesional scalp, particularly alopecia totalis/universalis.

Reverse transcription of extracted RNA yielded cDNA, which provided the sequencing template. This table comes from immunoSEQ multiplex PCR, and its TCRdb copy is limited to in-frame clones, with some not included. The sample shows 150,000 or so clones, roughly 50% of them seen only once. The CDR3 is made up of 14 amino acids. Germline-derived CDR1 and CDR2 are GTSNPN and SVGIG (reference sequence). The ends were cut back, 2 bases at V and 3 bases at J, with 13 bases in the middle. Sequencing was carried out using CD4+ T cells sorted from blood. The chain uses TRBV30 and TRBJ1-2, with D perhaps TRBD1 (5 bases). The source of this sequence is a human donor in good health. The CDR3 region has the DNA TGTGCCTGGAGTTTGGGGGTCGGGGACTATGGCTACACCTTC. It codes for CAWSLGVGDYGYTF.